Here is one TCR beta chain with its context. Its antigen is as yet unknown. The data were obtained in a study of CD8 T cells in ankylosing spondylitis. The study, taken as a whole, reports: Disease-linked clones bore a CD8+ phenotype, appearing relatively rarely in peripheral blood.

This CDR3 region has 15 residues. TCRdb reprocessed the 5' RACE reads via MiXCR and lists one record per CDR3 protein. The profile shows under 250,000 distinct CDR3 sequences, roughly 32% of them singletons. V is TRBV21-1 and J is TRBJ2-7. TRBV21-1 is deemed a pseudogene. This receptor was taken from a male donor with ankylosing spondylitis or in good health (not recorded which). The sample taken for sequencing was blood, either unsorted or a sorted T cell fraction (not recorded which). This CDR3 reads CASSKSEDSSYEQYF. The CDR3 nucleotides are TGTGCCAGCAGCAAAAGTGAGGATTCCTCCTACGAGCAGTACTTC.